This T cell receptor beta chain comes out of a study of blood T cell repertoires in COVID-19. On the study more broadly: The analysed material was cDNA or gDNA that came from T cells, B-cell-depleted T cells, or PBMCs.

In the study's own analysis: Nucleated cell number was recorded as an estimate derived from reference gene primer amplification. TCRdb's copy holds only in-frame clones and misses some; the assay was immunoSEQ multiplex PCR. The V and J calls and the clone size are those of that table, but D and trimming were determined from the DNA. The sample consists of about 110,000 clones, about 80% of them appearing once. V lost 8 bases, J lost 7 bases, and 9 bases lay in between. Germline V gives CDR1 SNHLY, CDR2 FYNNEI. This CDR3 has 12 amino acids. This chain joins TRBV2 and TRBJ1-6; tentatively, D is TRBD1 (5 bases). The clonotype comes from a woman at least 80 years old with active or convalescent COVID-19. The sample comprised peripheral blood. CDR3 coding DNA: TGTGCCAGCGAGGCAGGGAATTCACCCCTCCACTTT. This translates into CASEAGNSPLHF.